This entry lists 4 T cell receptor beta chains sequenced from one sample in a study of response to subunit inactivated influenza vaccine. TCRdb passed the RT-PCR reads through MiXCR, listing each CDR3 protein once. The data show about 310,000 distinct CDR3 sequences, with about a fifth seen just once and about 10% held by the top ten. The sample here was PBMCs from blood, taken 21 months after vaccination. These receptor sequences come from a man aged 50-75 years who received an inactivated influenza vaccine.

This clonotype was observed once. The rearrangement joins TRBV12-3 or TRBV12-4 to TRBJ2-1; perhaps TRBD1 as D (6 bases). The V end lost 7 bases, the J end lost 4 bases, and 20 bases lay between the germline ends. There are 16 residues in the CDR3. This chain's CDR3 is CASNTQGLRPYNEQFF. CDR3 sequence (DNA): TGTGCCAGCAATACCCAGGGGTTAAGGCCTTACAATGAGCAGTTCTTC.

This chain uses TRBV12-3 or TRBV12-4 with TRBJ1-1; 9 positions match TRBD1. This CDR3 region has 14 residues. Losses at the gene ends were 6 bases for V and 7 bases for J; bases not matched to a gene: 9. The CDR3 coding sequence is TGTGCCAGCAGCCAAAACAGGGGGCATGGTGAAGCTTTCTTT. It yields the protein CASSQNRGHGEAFF.

V gene TRBV24-1 combines with J gene TRBJ2-2; 9 bases are shared with TRBD1. The CDR3 length is 15 residues. Germline assignment: CDR1 KGHDR and CDR2 SFDVKD. The V segment lost 8 bases and the J segment 3 bases; nucleotides outside the gene matches: 6. CDR3 region: CATKGQGPDTGELFF. CDR3 in DNA: TGTGCCACCAAAGGACAGGGGCCGGACACCGGGGAGCTGTTTTTT.

On this clonotype: One end of the junction is discordant with germline, which a read error may explain. The rearrangement joins TRBV20-1 to TRBJ1-1; D might be TRBD1 (6 bases). The CDR3 is 14 residues long. Germline CDR1 DFQATT, CDR2 SNEGSKA (reference sequence). This CDR3 is CSALAPQGGTQAFF. CDR3 nucleotides: TGCAGTGCTCTCGCCCCACAGGGAGGCACTCAAGCTTTCTTT.